The 6 T cell receptor beta chains presented below share a single source sample, sequenced in a study of cytomegalovirus exposure and HLA in healthy donors. PCR primers comprised 60 Vbeta and 13 Jbeta primers. TCRdb keeps only in-frame clones here, not all; method: immunoSEQ multiplex PCR. The repertoire holds some 120,000 clones, with 81% as singletons. Sequencing was done on a sample of PBMCs. Receptors were obtained from a man aged 18 to 30 in good health and CMV-seronegative.

A few counts support this clone. This rearrangement joins TRBV16 to TRBJ2-3, with 7 bases fitting TRBD1. Germline lookup yields CDR1 KGHSY and CDR2 FQNENV. The V gene end was trimmed by 8 bases and the J gene end by 0 bases; junction bases not matched to a gene: 5. This CDR3 contains 14 residues. Here the CDR3 reads CASDRAGSTDTQYF. DNA for the CDR3: TGTGCCAGCGACAGGGCAGGGAGCACAGATACGCAGTATTTT.

The V call is TRBV5-1, the J call TRBJ1-2, with a tentative D call TRBD1 (6 bases). The CDR3 has 13 residues. The V end was cut by 4 bases, the J end by 6 bases, with 13 bases between. Germline V gene data show CDR1 as SGHRS and CDR2 as YFSETQ. The CDR3 reads CASSLVGADGYTF. As DNA, the CDR3 is TGCGCCAGCAGCCTAGTGGGGGCCGATGGCTACACCTTC.

The chain couples TRBV4-3 to TRBJ2-7, with TRBD1 matching 9 bases. The germline V gene has CDR1 LGHNA and CDR2 YSLEER. There are 14 residues in the CDR3. V lost 8 bases to trimming and J lost 2 bases; unmatched junction nucleotides: 7. The chain's CDR3 is CASSSGTGTYEQYF. CDR3 nucleotide sequence: TGCGCCAGCTCTTCCGGGACAGGGACCTACGAGCAGTACTTC.

This chain connects TRBV18 to TRBJ1-1; 8 nucleotides agree with TRBD1. This CDR3 contains 16 residues. The ends lost 1 base at V and 2 bases at J; junction bases unmatched: 6. Germline V gene lookup returns CDR1 KGHSH and CDR2 LQKENI. This CDR3 reads CASSPRDRGANTEAFF. CDR3 DNA sequence: TGTGCCAGCTCACCACGCGACAGGGGCGCAAACACTGAAGCTTTCTTT.

This clone was seen only a few times. This sequence joins TRBV19 and TRBJ1-2; D possibly corresponds to TRBD1 (5 bases). The V end was cut by 7 bases, the J end by 8 bases, with 20 bases between. Germline V CDR1 and CDR2: LNHDA, SQIVND (reference sequence). This CDR3 is built from 14 residues. This CDR3 is CASTLRDSSSGYTF. Here the CDR3 DNA reads TGTGCCAGTACCCTTCGGGACTCTTCGTCCGGCTACACCTTC.

This clone was seen a few times. This chain links TRBV10-2 with TRBJ2-5; TRBD2 matches 10 bases. V trimming: 4 bases; J trimming: 5 bases; junction bases outside the gene matches: 4. The CDR3 covers 14 residues. Germline lookup yields CDR1 WSHSY and CDR2 SAAADI. The DNA of the CDR3 is TGCGCCAGCAGTGTAACGGGACTAGCGGAGACCCAGTACTTC. Residues: CASSVTGLAETQYF.